This is a list of T cell receptor beta chains from one sample in a study of T cell responses to AZD1222 COVID-19 vaccine. Produced via immunoSEQ multiplex PCR; TCRdb's table is partial and in-frame only. The repertoire includes about 120,000 clones, 85% to 90% of them detected once, and 28% sits in the top ten. Sequencing was performed on peripheral blood, taken on day 0 of AZD1222 vaccination. All receptors come from an adult in good health. Each CDR3 is given with its conserved first and last residue. Each record gives: CDR3 protein, clone size, V gene. Clone size is shown for a subset of rows, as once, few, many or a class of expanded clone.

CASSLGRENEQYF,NA,TRBV5-5
CASSPRGLRYTF,NA,TRBV6-5
CASSLRASYEQYF,NA,TRBV12-3/TRBV12-4
CASSQTSASDEQFF,once,TRBV3-1/TRBV3-2
CASSLGGGSEAETQYF,NA,TRBV5-4
CASSFRGTGNYEQYF,NA,TRBV27
CASTWGDTEAFF,NA,TRBV12-3/TRBV12-4
CASSLARPKQFF,NA,TRBV5-8
CASSHRLVSDTGELFF,few,TRBV4-3
CASSLFPSGSSEQYF,NA,TRBV27
CASSSPDTDTQYF,NA,TRBV5-1
CASSLGQGASGNTIYF,once,TRBV5-1
CATTAGGTNEKLFF,NA,TRBV10-3
CASSPRPTDTQYF,NA,TRBV4-3
CASSLQQGFGNEQFF,NA,TRBV27
CASSYFGRGRNTIYF,NA,TRBV6-6
CASSQGGANYEQYF,few,TRBV3-1/TRBV3-2
CAISHSGSNQPQHF,NA,TRBV10-3
CASSLGDYSGNTIYF,NA,TRBV5-1
CAISDTQGTGTQYGYTF,NA,TRBV10-3
CASSERSTEAFF,NA,TRBV2
CASSLEGTVGTDTQYF,NA,TRBV5-1
CATSRPTSGGSTDTQYF,NA,TRBV15
CASSWMDDRDGYTF,NA,TRBV5-1
CASSQLQAGGSGNTIYF,NA,TRBV4-2
CASSRTFGTGEGYTF,NA,TRBV6-4
CASSPRDRMMNTEAFF,NA,TRBV5-1
CASRKGLAEQETQYF,NA,TRBV19
CAWSDRGQANEKLFF,NA,TRBV30
CASSIGGGGGYNEQFF,NA,TRBV19
CASTPAPRYGYTF,NA,TRBV6-5
CASSPPGQIYNEQFF,once,TRBV7-9
CASSVVNTEAFF,once,TRBV2
CASSFPGGYEQYF,NA,TRBV5-1
CASSSYRDSTYEQYF,NA,TRBV7-9
CASSARGQSYGYTF,NA,TRBV9
CASSPPGLAGGRTQYF,NA,TRBV3-1/TRBV3-2
CASSCRDKDNEQFF,NA,TRBV3-1/TRBV3-2
CASSTSREFQETQYF,NA,TRBV9
CASSFRGEETQYF,NA,TRBV12-3/TRBV12-4
CASSLPQYNEQFF,NA,TRBV7-2
CASRTAGTDNSPLHF,NA,TRBV6-6
CASRGGKGNQPQHF,NA,TRBV2
CSVAVTGGSGYTF,NA,TRBV29-1
CASSIRGDLSYGYTF,NA,TRBV19
CASSSAAGGNTIYF,NA,TRBV5-1
CASSPSGSEDYGYTF,NA,TRBV4-1
CASSVPGHSNEQFF,NA,TRBV9
CATSTLSGNTIYF,NA,TRBV15
CASGLVASYNEQFF,NA,TRBV12-5
CASSLVVNTGELFF,NA,TRBV7-3
CASRGRGTDYGYTF,NA,TRBV2